This TCR beta chain was documented in a study of T cell responses to AZD1222 COVID-19 vaccine. Assay used: immunoSEQ multiplex PCR; TCRdb lists only in-frame clones, some missing. Of around 130,000 clones in the sample, 75% to 95% were seen once. The TCR originated in an adult who received the MenACWY meningococcal vaccine as a control. This sample comprised peripheral blood, obtained 28 days after the second dose of the MenACWY control vaccine.

CDR3 in DNA: TGTGCCAGCTCACCATCTAGCGGGGGTGTTCAAGAGACCCAGTACTTC. Encoded protein: CASSPSSGGVQETQYF. The chain combines TRBV18 with TRBJ2-5; 10 nucleotides line up with TRBD2. Looked up from germline, CDR1 is KGHSH and CDR2 is LQKENI. This CDR3 is built from 16 residues. V was pared by 2 bases and J by 2 bases, with 5 bases of the junction left unmatched.